The rows below give T cell receptor beta chains drawn from one sample of a study of CD8 T cells in Susac syndrome. TCRdb passed the immunoSEQ multiplex PCR reads through MiXCR, listing each CDR3 protein once. The table has 27,000 or so distinct CDR3 sequences, approximately 94% seen once. The sample was CD8+ T cells from PBMCs. These receptors originate from a human donor in good health. CDR3s include the opening cysteine and the closing phenylalanine or tryptophan. A D gene is named only where the DNA matches it firmly. Not every row has a clone size; where given, it reads once, few, many or a size class.

CASSSAGTGPNTEAFF	TGTGCCAGTAGTTCCGCAGGGACAGGGCCTAACACTGAAGCTTTCTTT	TRBV19	TRBJ1-1	-	TRBD1
CSVRGTMRMSYEQYF	TGCAGCGTTCGGGGGACGATGAGAATGTCCTACGAGCAGTACTTC	TRBV29-1	TRBJ2-7	-	-
CASSLAGGSLNTEAFF	TGCGCCAGCAGCTTAGCAGGGGGCTCTCTGAACACTGAAGCTTTCTTT	TRBV5-1	TRBJ1-1	-	TRBD1
CASKLDRNYGYTF	TGTGCCAGCAAACTGGACAGAAACTATGGCTACACCTTC	TRBV6-2/TRBV6-3	TRBJ1-2	-	-
CASSQVSRGLGNTIYF	TGCGCCAGCAGCCAAGTTTCCCGGGGGCTTGGAAACACCATATATTTT	TRBV4-1	TRBJ1-3	-	-
CSARHEIGGTGELFF	TGCAGTGCTAGACATGAAATCGGGGGCACCGGGGAGCTGTTTTTT	TRBV20-1	TRBJ2-2	once	-
CASSKVPGLRCTDTQYF	TGTGCCAGCAGCAAAGTGCCCGGCCTAAGGTGCACAGATACGCAGTATTTT	TRBV21-1	TRBJ2-3	-	-
CASSAIPLDNEQFF	TGTGCCAGCAGCGCAATACCGTTGGACAATGAGCAGTTCTTC	TRBV7-9	TRBJ2-1	-	-
CASSSTSFNEQFF	TGTGCCAGCTCTTCGACTAGTTTCAATGAGCAGTTCTTC	TRBV2	TRBJ2-1	-	-
CASSFFGGPRYEQYF	TGTGCCAGCAGTTTTTTTGGCGGGCCACGCTACGAGCAGTACTTC	TRBV12-3/TRBV12-4	TRBJ2-7	-	-
CASSLSVARYEQYF	TGTGCCAGTAGTCTCAGCGTGGCAAGGTACGAGCAGTACTTC	TRBV19	TRBJ2-7	once	-
CSARPPGQGFDRYTF	TGCAGTGCTAGACCACCGGGACAGGGTTTTGATCGCTACACCTTC	TRBV20-1	TRBJ1-2	-	TRBD1
CASSGAGTGTYNEQFF	TGTGCCAGCAGCGGCGCCGGGACAGGGACCTACAATGAGCAGTTCTTC	TRBV9	TRBJ2-1	-	TRBD1
CSVEIRTGEDRSYGYTF	TGCAGCGTTGAAATAAGGACAGGGGAGGATAGGAGCTATGGCTACACCTTC	TRBV29-1	TRBJ1-2	-	TRBD1
CASSLASGGGGQYF	TGTGCCAGCAGCTTAGCTAGCGGAGGCGGCGGGCAGTACTTC	TRBV5-6	TRBJ2-7	-	TRBD2
CASSQGTSEETQYF	TGTGCCAGCAGCCAGGGGACTTCCGAAGAGACCCAGTACTTC	TRBV3-1	TRBJ2-5	-	-
CSARQGARNTEAFF	TGCAGTGCTAGGCAAGGGGCGAGAAACACTGAAGCTTTCTTT	TRBV20-1	TRBJ1-1	-	-
CASSMGQAEDTQYF	TGTGCCAGCAGCATGGGCCAAGCGGAAGATACGCAGTATTTT	TRBV7-8	TRBJ2-3	-	-
CASSQVGWNTEAFF	TGTGCCAGCAGCCAAGTCGGGTGGAACACTGAAGCTTTCTTT	TRBV14	TRBJ1-1	-	-
CASSLSGAYEQYF	TGTGCCAGCAGTTTGAGTGGGGCCTACGAGCAGTACTTC	TRBV27	TRBJ2-7	few	-
CASSMYGPAMDQPQHF	TGTGCCAGTAGTATGTATGGGCCGGCAATGGATCAGCCCCAGCATTTT	TRBV19	TRBJ1-5	-	-
CASSWARGPSSEQFF	TGTGCCAGCAGCTGGGCCAGGGGGCCTAGTTCGGAGCAGTTCTTC	TRBV7-9	TRBJ2-1	-	TRBD1
CASTPGIADYNEQFF	TGTGCCAGCACCCCCGGAATAGCGGATTACAATGAGCAGTTCTTC	TRBV7-9	TRBJ2-1	-	-